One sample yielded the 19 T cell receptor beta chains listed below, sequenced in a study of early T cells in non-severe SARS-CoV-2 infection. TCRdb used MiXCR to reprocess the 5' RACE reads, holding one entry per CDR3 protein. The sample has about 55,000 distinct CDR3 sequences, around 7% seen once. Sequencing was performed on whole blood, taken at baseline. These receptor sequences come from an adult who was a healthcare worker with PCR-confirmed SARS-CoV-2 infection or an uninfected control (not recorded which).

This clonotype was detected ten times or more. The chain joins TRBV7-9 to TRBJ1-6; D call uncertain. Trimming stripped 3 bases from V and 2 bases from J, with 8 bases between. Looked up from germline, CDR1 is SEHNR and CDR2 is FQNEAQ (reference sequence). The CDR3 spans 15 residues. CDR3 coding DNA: TGTGCCAGCAGCTTGCCCGCGACCTATAATTCACCCCTCCACTTT. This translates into CASSLPATYNSPLHF.

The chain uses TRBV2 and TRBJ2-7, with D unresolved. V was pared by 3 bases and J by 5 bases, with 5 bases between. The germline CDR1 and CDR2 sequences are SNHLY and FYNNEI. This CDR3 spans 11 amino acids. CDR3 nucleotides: TGTGCCAGCAGTGAGAGGAACGAGCAGTACTTC. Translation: CASSERNEQYF.

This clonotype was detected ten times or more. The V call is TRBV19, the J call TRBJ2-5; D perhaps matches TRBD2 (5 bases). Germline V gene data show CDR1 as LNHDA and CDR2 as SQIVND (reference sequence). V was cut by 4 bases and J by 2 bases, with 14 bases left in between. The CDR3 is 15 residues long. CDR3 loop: CASSRDYNKQETQYF. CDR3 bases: TGTGCCAGTAGTAGAGACTACAACAAACAAGAGACCCAGTACTTC. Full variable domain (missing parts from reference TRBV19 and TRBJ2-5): DGGITQSPKYLFRKEGQNVTLSCEQNLNHDAMYWYRQDPGQGLRLIYYSQIVNDFQKGDIAEGYSVSREKKESFPLTVTSAQKNPTAFYLCASSRDYNKQETQYFGPGTRLLVL.

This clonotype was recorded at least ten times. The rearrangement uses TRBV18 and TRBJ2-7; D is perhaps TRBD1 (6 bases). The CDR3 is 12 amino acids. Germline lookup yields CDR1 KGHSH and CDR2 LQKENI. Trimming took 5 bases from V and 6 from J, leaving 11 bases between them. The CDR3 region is CASSATGSEQYF. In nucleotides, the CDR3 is TGTGCCAGCTCAGCGACAGGTTCCGAGCAGTACTTC.

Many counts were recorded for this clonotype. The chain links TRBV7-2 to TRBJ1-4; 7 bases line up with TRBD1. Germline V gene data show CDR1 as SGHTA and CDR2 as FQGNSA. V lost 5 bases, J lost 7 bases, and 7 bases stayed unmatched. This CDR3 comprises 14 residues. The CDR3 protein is CASSRQGMAEKLFF. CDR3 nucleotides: TGTGCCAGCAGCCGACAGGGAATGGCTGAAAAACTGTTTTTT.

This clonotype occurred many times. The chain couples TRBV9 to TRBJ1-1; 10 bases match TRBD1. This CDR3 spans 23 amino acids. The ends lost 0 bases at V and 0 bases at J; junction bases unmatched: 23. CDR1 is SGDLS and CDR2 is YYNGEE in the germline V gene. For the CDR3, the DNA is TGTGCCAGCAGCGTAGTTTATTCATTAGGACAGGGGGTATTAGGTCGAATGAACACTGAAGCTTTCTTT. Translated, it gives CASSVVYSLGQGVLGRMNTEAFF.

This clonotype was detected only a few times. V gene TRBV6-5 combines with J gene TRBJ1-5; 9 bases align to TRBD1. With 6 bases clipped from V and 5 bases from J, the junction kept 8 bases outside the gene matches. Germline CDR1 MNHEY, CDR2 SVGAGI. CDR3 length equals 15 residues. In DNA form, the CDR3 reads TGTGCCAGCAGACAGGACAGGGGTTGGGATCAGCCCCAGCATTTT. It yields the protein CASRQDRGWDQPQHF.

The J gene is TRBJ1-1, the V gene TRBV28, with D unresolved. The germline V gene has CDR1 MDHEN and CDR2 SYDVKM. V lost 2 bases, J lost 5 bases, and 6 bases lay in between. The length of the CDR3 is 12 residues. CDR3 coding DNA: TGTGCCAGCAGTTTACAGGCAACTGAAGCTTTCTTT. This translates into CASSLQATEAFF.

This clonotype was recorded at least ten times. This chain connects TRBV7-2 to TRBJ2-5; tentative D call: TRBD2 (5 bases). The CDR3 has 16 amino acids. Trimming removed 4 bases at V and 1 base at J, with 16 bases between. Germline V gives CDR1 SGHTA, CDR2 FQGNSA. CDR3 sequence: CASSWGATRGQETQYF. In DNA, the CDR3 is TGTGCCAGCAGCTGGGGTGCGACCCGGGGCCAAGAGACCCAGTACTTC.

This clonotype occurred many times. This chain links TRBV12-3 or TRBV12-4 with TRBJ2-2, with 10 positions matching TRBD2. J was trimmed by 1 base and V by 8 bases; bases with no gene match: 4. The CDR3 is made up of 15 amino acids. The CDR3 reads CASLTSGENTGELFF. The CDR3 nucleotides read TGTGCCAGCCTTACTAGCGGGGAGAACACCGGGGAGCTGTTTTTT.

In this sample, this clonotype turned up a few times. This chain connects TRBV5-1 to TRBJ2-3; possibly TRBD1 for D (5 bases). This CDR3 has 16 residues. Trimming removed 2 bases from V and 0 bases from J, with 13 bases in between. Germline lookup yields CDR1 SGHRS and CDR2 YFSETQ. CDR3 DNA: TGCGCCAGCAGCTTAGCATTCCAGGGAAGCACAGATACGCAGTATTTT. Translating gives CASSLAFQGSTDTQYF.

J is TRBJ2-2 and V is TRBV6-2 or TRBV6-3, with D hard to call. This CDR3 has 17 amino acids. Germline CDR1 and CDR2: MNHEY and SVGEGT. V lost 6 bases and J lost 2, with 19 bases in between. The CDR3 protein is CASRTSYLTRNTGELFF. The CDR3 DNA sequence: TGTGCCAGCAGGACTTCATACTTAACGCGAAACACCGGGGAGCTGTTTTTT.

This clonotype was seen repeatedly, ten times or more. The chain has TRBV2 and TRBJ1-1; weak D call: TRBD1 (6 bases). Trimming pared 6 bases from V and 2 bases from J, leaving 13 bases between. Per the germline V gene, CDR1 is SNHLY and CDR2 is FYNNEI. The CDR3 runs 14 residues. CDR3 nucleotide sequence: TGTGCCAGCAGAGCGACGACAGGTAACACTGAAGCTTTCTTT. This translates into CASRATTGNTEAFF.

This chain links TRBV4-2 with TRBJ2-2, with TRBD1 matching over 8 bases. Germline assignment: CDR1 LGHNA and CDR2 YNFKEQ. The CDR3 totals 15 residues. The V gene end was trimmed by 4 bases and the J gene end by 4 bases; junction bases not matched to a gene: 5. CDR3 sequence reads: CASSPRGLLTGELFF. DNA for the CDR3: TGTGCCAGCAGCCCCAGGGGGCTCCTCACCGGGGAGCTGTTTTTT.

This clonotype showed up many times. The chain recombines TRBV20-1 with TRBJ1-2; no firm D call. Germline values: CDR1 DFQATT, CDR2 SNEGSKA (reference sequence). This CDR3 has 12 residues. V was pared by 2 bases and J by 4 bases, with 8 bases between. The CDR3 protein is CSARTEPYGYTF. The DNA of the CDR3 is TGCAGTGCTAGAACCGAGCCCTATGGCTACACCTTC.

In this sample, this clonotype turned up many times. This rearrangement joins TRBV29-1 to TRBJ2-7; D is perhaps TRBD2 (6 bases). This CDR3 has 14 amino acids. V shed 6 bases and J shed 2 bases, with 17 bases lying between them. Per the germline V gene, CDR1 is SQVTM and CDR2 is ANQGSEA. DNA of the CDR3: TGCAGCGTGGAGGGCCTGACGGGGGCCTACGAGCAGTACTTC. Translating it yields CSVEGLTGAYEQYF.

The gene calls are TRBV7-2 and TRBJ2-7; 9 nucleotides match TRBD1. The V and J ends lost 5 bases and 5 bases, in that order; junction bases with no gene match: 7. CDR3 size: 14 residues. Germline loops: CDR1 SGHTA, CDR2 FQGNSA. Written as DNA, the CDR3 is TGTGCCAGCAGCATGACAGGGGGGTTTAACGAGCAGTACTTC. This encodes CASSMTGGFNEQYF.

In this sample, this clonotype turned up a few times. The CDR3 region has the DNA TGTGCCAGCAGCCCACCGAACACTGAAGCTTTCTTT. As protein: CASSPPNTEAFF. V is TRBV28 and J is TRBJ1-1; D gene unclear. Per the germline V gene, CDR1 is MDHEN and CDR2 is SYDVKM. The CDR3 has 12 residues. Trimming took off 6 bases at V and 1 base at J, with 6 bases between the two ends.

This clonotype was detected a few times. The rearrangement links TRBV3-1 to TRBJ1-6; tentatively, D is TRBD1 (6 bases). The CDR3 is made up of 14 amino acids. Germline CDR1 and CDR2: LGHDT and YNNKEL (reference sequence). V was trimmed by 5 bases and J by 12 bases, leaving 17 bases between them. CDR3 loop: CASSSGGLRLPLHF. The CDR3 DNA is TGTGCCAGCAGCTCTGGGGGCCTGAGATTACCCCTCCACTTT. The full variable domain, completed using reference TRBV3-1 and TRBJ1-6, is DTAVSQTPKYLVTQMGNDKSIKCEQNLGHDTMYWYKQDSKKFLKIMFSYNNKELIINETVPNRFSPKSPDKAHLNLHINSLELGDSAVYFCASSSGGLRLPLHFGNGTRLTVT.